This T cell receptor beta chain was retrieved from a study of early T cells in non-severe SARS-CoV-2 infection. Attached unique molecular identifiers marked individual cDNA molecules. MiXCR, applied by TCRdb to the 5' RACE reads, yields one record per CDR3 protein. Of 70,000 or so distinct CDR3 sequences in the sample, around 10% were seen once. This clonotype was counted ten times or more. Germline V CDR1 and CDR2: PRHDT, FYEKMQ (reference sequence). V lost 3 bases, J lost 0 bases, and 17 bases lay in between. The CDR3 is 17 amino acids. The clonotype was recovered from an adult who was a healthcare worker with PCR-confirmed SARS-CoV-2 infection or an uninfected control (not recorded which). The chain recombines TRBV13 with TRBJ1-1, with D tentatively TRBD1 (6 bases). The sequenced sample was whole blood, obtained at baseline. The CDR3 bases are TGTGCCAGCAGCTTCCCCGGGGGCCAGGGTATGAACACTGAAGCTTTCTTT. Its protein is CASSFPGGQGMNTEAFF.